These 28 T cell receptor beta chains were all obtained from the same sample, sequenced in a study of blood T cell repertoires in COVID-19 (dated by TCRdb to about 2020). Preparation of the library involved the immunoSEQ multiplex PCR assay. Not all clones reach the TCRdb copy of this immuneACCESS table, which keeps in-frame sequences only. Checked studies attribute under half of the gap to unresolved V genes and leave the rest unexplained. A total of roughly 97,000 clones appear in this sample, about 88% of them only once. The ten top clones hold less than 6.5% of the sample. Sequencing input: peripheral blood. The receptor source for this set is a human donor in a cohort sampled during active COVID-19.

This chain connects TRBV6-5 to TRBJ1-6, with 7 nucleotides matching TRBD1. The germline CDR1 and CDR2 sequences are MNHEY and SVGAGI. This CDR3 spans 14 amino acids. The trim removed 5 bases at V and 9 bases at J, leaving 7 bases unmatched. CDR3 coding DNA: TGTGCCAGCAGTATCGACAGGGCGGGTTCACCCCTCCACTTT. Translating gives CASSIDRAGSPLHF.

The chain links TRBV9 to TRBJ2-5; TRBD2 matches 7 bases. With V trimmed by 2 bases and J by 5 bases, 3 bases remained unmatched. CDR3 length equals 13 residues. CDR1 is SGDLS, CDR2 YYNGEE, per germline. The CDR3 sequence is CASSVGGFETQYF. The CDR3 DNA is TGTGCCAGCAGCGTGGGAGGGTTCGAGACCCAGTACTTC.

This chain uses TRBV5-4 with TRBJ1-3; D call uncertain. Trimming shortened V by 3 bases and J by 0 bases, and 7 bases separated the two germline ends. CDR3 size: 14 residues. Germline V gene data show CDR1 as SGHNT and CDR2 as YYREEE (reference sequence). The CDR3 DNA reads TGTGCCAGCAGCTCGTCTCTCTCTGGAAACACCATATATTTT. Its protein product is CASSSSLSGNTIYF.

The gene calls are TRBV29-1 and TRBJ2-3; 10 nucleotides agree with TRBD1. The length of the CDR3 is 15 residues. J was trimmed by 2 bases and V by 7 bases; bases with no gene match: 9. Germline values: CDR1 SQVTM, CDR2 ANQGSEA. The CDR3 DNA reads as TGCAGCGCGCGACAGGGGGCCACGCACACAGATACGCAGTATTTT. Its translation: CSARQGATHTDTQYF.

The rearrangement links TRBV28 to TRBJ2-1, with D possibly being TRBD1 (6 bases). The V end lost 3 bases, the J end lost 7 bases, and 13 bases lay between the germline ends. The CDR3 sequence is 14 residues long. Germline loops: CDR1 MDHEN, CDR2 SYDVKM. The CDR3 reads CASSFPGALNEQFF. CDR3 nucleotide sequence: TGTGCCAGCAGTTTTCCAGGGGCCCTAAATGAGCAGTTCTTC.

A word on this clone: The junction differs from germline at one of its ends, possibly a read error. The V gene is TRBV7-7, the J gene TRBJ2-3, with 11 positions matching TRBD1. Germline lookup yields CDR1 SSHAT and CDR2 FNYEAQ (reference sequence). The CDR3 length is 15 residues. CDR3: CASSRDRGRADTQYF. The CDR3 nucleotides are TGTGCTAGCAGCCGGGACAGGGGGAGGGCAGATACGCAGTATTTT.

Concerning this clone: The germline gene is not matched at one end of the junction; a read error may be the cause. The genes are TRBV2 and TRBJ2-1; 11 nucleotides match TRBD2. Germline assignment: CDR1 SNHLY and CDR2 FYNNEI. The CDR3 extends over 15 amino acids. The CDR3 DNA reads TGTGCCAGCAGGGAAGATAGCGGGGGGGCCAATGAGCAGTTCTTC. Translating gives CASREDSGGANEQFF.

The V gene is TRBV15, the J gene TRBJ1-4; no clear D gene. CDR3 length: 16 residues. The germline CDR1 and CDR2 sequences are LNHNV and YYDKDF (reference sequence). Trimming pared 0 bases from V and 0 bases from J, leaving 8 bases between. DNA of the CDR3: TGTGCCACCAGCAGAGATGGGCCAGCAACTAATGAAAAACTGTTTTTT. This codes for CATSRDGPATNEKLFF.

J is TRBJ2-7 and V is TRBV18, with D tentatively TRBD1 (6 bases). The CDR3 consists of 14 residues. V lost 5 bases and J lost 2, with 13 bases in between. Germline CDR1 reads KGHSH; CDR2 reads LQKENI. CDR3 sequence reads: CASSADRLAYEQYF. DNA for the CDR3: TGTGCCAGCTCAGCTGACAGGCTGGCCTACGAGCAGTACTTC.

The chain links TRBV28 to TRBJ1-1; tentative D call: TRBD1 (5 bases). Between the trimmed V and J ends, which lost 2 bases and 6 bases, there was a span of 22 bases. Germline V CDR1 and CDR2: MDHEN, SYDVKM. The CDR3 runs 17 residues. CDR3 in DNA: TGTGCCAGCAGTTTAGAATCGGAGTTCAGGGTGGGCGCTGAAGCTTTCTTT. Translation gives CASSLESEFRVGAEAFF.

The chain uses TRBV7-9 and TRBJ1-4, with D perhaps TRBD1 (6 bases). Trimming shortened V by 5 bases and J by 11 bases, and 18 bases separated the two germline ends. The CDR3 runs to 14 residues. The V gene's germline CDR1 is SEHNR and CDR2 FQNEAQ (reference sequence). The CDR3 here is CASSVDATTGKLFF. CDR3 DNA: TGTGCCAGCAGCGTCGATGCCACCACAGGGAAACTGTTTTTT.

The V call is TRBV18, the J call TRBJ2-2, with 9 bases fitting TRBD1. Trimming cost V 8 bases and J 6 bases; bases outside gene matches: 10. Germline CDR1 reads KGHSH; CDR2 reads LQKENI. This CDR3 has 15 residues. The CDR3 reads CASVPRDRAPGELFF. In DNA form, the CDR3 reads TGTGCCAGCGTACCCCGGGACAGGGCGCCCGGGGAGCTGTTTTTT.

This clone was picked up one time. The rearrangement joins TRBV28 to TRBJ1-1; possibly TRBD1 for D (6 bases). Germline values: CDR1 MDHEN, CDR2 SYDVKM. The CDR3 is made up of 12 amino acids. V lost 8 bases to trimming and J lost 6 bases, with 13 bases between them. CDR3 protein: CASPNGQSEAFF. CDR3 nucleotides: TGTGCCAGCCCAAACGGACAGTCTGAAGCTTTCTTT.

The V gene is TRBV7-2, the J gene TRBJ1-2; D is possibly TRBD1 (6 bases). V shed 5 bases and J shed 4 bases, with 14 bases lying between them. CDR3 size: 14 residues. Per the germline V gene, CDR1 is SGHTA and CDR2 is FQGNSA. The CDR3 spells CASSVYGTFYGYTF. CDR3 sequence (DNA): TGTGCCAGCAGCGTCTACGGGACATTCTATGGCTACACCTTC.

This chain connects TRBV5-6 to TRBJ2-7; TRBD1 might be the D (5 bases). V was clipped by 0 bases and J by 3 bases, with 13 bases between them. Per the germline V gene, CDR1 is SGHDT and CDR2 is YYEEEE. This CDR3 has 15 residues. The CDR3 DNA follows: TGTGCCAGCAGCTTGGGGCAGGGATTCGACTACGAGCAGTACTTC. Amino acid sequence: CASSLGQGFDYEQYF.

The CDR3 reads CASSLSEFLGFGELFF. For the CDR3, the DNA is TGCGCCAGCAGCTTGTCGGAGTTTTTGGGTTTCGGGGAGCTGTTTTTT. The gene calls are TRBV5-1 and TRBJ2-2, with no clear D. This CDR3 comprises 16 residues. Germline loops: CDR1 SGHRS, CDR2 YFSETQ. The V gene lost 1 base and the J gene lost 7 bases, with 17 bases spanning the gap.

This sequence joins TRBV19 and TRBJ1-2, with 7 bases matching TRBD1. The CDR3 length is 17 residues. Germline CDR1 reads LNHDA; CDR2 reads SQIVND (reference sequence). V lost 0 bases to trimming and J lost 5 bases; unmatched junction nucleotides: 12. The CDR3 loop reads CASSIDYAGQRNYGYTF. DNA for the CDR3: TGTGCCAGTAGTATAGATTACGCGGGACAGCGTAATTATGGCTACACCTTC.

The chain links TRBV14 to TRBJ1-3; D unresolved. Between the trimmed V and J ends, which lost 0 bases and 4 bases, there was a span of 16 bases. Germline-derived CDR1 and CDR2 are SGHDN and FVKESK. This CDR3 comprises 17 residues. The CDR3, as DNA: TGTGCCAGCAGCCAAGATCTGAGGGCCATATCGGGAAACACCATATATTTT. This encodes CASSQDLRAISGNTIYF.

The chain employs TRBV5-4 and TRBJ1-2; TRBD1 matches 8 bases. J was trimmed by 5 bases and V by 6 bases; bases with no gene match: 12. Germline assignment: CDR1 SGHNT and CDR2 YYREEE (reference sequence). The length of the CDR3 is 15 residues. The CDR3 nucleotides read TGTGCCAGCACAAAGGGGCAGGGGGCAGGGTATGGCTACACCTTC. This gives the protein CASTKGQGAGYGYTF.

As DNA, the CDR3 is TGCGCCAGCAGCTCGCCCGGGGACAGCTACAATGAGCAGTTCTTC. Its translation: CASSSPGDSYNEQFF. The chain employs TRBV5-1 and TRBJ2-1, with TRBD1 matching 7 bases. Per germline, CDR1 SGHRS and CDR2 YFSETQ. This CDR3 contains 15 residues. The J segment lost 3 bases and the V segment lost 3 bases, leaving 6 bases of the junction unmatched.

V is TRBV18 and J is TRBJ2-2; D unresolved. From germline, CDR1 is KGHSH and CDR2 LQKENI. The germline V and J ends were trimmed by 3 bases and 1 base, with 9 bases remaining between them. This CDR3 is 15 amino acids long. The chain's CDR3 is CASSPTNLNTGELFF. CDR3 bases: TGTGCCAGCTCACCCACAAACCTGAACACCGGGGAGCTGTTTTTT.

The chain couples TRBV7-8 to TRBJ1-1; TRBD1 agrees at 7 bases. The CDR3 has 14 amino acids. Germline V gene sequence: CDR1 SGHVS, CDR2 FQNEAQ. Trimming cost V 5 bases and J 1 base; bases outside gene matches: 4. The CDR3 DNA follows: TGTGCCAGCAGCGTGACAGGGCAGAACACTGAAGCTTTCTTT. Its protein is CASSVTGQNTEAFF.

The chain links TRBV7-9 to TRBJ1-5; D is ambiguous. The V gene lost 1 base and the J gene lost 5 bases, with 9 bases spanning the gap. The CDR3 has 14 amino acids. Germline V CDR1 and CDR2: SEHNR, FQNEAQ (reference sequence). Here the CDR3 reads CASSLGPRYQPQHF. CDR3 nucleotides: TGTGCCAGCAGCTTAGGGCCCAGATATCAGCCCCAGCATTTT.

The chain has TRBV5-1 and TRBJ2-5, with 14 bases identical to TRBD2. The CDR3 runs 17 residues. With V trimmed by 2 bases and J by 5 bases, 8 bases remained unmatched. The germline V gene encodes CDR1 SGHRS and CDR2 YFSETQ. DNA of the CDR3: TGCGCCAGCAGCTTAGTCGGGACTAGCGGGGGTAAGGAGACCCAGTACTTC. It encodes CASSLVGTSGGKETQYF.

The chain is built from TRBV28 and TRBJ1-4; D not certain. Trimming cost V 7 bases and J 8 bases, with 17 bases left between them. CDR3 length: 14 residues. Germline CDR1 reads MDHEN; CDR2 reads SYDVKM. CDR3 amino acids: CASTVGDVGEKLFF. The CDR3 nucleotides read TGTGCCAGCACCGTCGGGGATGTAGGGGAAAAACTGTTTTTT.

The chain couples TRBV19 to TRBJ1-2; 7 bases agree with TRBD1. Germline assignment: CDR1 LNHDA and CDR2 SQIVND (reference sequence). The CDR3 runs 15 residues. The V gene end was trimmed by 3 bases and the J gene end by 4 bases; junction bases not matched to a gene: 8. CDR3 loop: CASSITGTAPYGYTF. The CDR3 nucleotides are TGTGCCAGTAGTATCACCGGGACAGCCCCCTATGGCTACACCTTC.

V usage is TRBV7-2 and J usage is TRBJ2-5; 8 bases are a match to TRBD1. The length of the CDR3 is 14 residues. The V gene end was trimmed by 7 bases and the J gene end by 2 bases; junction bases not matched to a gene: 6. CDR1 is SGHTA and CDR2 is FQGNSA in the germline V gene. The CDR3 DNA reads TGTGCCAGCATCCTGAACAGGGGGCAAGAGACCCAGTACTTC. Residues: CASILNRGQETQYF.

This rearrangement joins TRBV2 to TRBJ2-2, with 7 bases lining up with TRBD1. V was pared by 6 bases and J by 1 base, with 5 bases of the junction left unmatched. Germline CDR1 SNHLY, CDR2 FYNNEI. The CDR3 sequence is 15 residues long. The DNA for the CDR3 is TGTGCCAGCAGAACCGGGACAGTGAACACCGGGGAGCTGTTTTTT. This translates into CASRTGTVNTGELFF.